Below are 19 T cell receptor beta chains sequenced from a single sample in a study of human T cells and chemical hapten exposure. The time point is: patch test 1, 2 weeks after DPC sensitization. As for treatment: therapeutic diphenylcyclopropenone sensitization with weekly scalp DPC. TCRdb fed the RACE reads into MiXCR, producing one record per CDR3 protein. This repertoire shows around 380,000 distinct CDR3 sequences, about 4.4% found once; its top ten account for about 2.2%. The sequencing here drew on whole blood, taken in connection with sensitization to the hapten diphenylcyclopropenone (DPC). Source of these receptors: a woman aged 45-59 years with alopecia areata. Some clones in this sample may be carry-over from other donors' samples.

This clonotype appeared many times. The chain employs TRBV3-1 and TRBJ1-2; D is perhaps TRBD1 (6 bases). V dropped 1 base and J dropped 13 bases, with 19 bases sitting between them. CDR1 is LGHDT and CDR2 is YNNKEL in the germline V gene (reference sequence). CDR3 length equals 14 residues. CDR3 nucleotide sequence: TGTGCCAGCAGCCAAGCCTGGTCGGGGACATCCTTCACCTTC. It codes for CASSQAWSGTSFTF.

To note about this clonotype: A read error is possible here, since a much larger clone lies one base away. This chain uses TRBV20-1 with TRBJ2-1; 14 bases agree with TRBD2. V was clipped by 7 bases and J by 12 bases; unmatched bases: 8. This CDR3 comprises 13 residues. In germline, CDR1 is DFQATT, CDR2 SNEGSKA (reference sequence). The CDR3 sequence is CSDRGTSGSMQFF. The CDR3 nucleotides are TGCAGTGATCGCGGGACTAGCGGGAGTATGCAGTTCTTC.

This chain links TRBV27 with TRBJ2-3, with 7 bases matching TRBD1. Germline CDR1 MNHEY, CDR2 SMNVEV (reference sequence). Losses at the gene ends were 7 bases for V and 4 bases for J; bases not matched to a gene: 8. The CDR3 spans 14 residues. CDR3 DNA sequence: TGTGCCAGCAATCCGGGACAGAGGGCAGATACGCAGTATTTT. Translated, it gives CASNPGQRADTQYF.

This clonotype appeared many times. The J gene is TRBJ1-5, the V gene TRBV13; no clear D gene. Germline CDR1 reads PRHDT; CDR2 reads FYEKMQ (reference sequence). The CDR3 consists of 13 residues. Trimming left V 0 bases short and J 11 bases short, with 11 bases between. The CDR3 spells CASSLGSGGAQHF. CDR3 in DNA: TGTGCCAGCAGCTTAGGAAGCGGTGGGGCCCAGCATTTT.

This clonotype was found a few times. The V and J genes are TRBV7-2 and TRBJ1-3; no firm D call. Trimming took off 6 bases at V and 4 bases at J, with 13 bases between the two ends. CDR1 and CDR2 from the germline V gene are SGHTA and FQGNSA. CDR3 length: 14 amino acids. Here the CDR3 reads CASRRTEEGNTIYF. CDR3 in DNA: TGTGCCAGCAGGCGGACGGAGGAAGGAAACACCATATATTTT.

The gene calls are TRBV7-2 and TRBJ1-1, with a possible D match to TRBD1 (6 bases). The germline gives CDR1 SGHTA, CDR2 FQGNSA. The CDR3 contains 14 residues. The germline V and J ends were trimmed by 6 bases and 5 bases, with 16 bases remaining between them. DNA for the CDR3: TGTGCCAGCAGTCCCGCTAGAGGGGGAACTGAAGCTTTCTTT. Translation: CASSPARGGTEAFF.

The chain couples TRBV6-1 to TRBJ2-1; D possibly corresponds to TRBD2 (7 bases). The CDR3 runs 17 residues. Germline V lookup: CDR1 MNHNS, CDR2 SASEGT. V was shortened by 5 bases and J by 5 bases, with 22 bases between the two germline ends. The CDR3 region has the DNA TGTGCCAGCAGTCCCCCTGTCAGGCGGGGGCCGAACAATGAGCAGTTCTTC. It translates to CASSPPVRRGPNNEQFF.

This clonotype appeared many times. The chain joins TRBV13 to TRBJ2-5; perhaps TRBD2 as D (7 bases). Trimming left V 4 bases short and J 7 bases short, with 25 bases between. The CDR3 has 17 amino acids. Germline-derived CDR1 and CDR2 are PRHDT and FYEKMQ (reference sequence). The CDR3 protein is CASSSRGGGTSTRTQYF. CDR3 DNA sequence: TGTGCCAGCAGCTCCCGGGGAGGGGGTACCTCCACGAGGACCCAGTACTTC. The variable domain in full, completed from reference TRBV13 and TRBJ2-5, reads AAGVIQSPRHLIKEKRETATLKCYPIPRHDTVYWYQQGPGQDPQFLISFYEKMQSDKGSIPDRFSAQQFSDYHSELNMSSLELGDSALYFCASSSRGGGTSTRTQYFGPGTRLLVL.

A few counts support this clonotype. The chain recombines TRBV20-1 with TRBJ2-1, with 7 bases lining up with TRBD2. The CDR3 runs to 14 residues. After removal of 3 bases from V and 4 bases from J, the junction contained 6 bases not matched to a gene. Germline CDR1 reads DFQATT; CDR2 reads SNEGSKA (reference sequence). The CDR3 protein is CSASWLADYNEQFF. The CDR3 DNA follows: TGCAGTGCTAGTTGGCTAGCGGATTACAATGAGCAGTTCTTC.

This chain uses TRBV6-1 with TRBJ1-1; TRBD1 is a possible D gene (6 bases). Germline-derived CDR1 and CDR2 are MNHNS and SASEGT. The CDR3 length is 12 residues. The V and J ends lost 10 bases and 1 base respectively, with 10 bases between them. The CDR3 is CATPDRNTEAFF. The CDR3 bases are TGTGCCACCCCGGACAGGAACACTGAAGCTTTCTTT.

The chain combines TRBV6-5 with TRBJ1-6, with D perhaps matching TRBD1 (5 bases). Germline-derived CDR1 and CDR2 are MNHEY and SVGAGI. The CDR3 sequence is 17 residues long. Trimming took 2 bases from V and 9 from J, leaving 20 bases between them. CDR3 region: CASSYDLRAGAGSPLHF. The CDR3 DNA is TGTGCCAGCAGTTACGACCTCCGGGCCGGGGCAGGTTCACCCCTCCACTTT.

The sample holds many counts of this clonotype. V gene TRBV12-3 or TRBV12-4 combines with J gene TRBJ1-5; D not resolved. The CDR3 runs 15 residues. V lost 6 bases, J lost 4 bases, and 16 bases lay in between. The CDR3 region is CASSPQGQINQPQHF. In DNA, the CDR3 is TGTGCCAGCAGCCCTCAAGGGCAGATAAATCAGCCCCAGCATTTT.

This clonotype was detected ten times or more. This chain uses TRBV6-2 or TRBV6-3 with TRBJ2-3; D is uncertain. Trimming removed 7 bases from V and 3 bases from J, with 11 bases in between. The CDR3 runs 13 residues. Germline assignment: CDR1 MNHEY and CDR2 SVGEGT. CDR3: CASIQPKTDTQYF. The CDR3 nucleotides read TGTGCCAGCATCCAACCCAAAACAGATACGCAGTATTTT.

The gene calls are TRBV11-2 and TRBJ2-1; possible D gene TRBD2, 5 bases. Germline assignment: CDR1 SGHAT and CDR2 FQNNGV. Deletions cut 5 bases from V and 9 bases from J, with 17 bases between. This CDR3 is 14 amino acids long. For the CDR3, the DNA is TGTGCCAGCAGCCTACAGAACGGGGAGTTTGAGCAGTTCTTC. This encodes CASSLQNGEFEQFF.

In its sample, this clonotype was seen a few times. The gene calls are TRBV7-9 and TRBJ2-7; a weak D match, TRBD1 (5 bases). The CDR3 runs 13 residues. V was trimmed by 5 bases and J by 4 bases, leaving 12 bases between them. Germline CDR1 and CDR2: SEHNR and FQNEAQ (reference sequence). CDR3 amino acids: CASSPRQRYEQYF. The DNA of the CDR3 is TGTGCCAGCAGCCCCCGACAGAGATACGAGCAGTACTTC.

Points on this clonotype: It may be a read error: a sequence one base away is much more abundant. Written as DNA, the CDR3 is TGTGTCAGCAGTTTCTCTCCCCGTGTCCCGCCGGATACGCAGTATTTT. Protein: CVSSFSPRVPPDTQYF. This sequence joins TRBV27 and TRBJ2-3; D ambiguous. The CDR3 totals 16 residues. The germline V gene encodes CDR1 MNHEY and CDR2 SMNVEV (reference sequence).

CDR3 region: CASSLHGQGDYGYTF. The CDR3, as DNA: TGTGCCAGCAGCTTACATGGACAGGGCGACTATGGCTACACCTTC. V and J are TRBV11-2 and TRBJ1-2; 8 bases fit TRBD1. The J segment lost 3 bases and the V segment lost 2 bases, leaving 5 bases of the junction unmatched. CDR1 and CDR2 (germline): SGHAT, FQNNGV. The CDR3 is 15 residues long.

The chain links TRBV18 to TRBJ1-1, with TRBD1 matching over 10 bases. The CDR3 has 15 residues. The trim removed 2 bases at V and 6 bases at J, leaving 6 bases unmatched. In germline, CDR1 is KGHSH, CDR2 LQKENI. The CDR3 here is CASSPTRQGAAEAFF. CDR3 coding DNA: TGTGCCAGCTCACCAACCAGACAGGGGGCTGCTGAAGCTTTCTTT.

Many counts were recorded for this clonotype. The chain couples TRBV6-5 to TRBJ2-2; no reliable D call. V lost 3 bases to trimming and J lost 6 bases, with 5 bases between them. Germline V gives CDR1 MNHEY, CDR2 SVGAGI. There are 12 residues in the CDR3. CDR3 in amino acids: CASSYLAGELFF. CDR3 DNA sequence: TGTGCCAGCAGTTATTTGGCCGGGGAGCTGTTTTTT.